Listed below are T cell receptor beta chains from one sample, sequenced in a study of CD8+CD57+ T cells in acquired aplastic anemia. TCRdb ran MiXCR on the reads and lists one entry per CDR3 protein. The repertoire holds 300,000 or so distinct CDR3 sequences, with about 56% as singletons. Sequencing was done on a sample of sorted CD4+, CD8+, or CD8+CD57+ T cells (not recorded which) from PBMCs. The receptors were sampled from a human donor with severe aplastic anemia or a healthy control (not recorded which). Each CDR3 is given with its conserved first and last residue. The D gene is left open where the match is weak. Rows give clone size only sometimes, using once, few, many, or a class for an expanded clone.

CDR3 protein: CASSLDGYEQYF; CDR3 DNA: TGCGCCAGCAGCTTGGACGGCTACGAGCAGTACTTC; J gene: TRBJ2-7; D gene: .; clone size: .; V gene: TRBV5-1
CDR3 protein: CARRGGAGETQYF; CDR3 DNA: TGCGCCCGTAGAGGGGGGGCCGGAGAGACCCAGTACTTC; J gene: TRBJ2-5; D gene: .; clone size: .; V gene: TRBV29-1
CDR3 protein: CSARGRTGLGEQYF; CDR3 DNA: TGCAGTGCTAGAGGTAGGACAGGTCTGGGGGAGCAGTACTTC; J gene: TRBJ2-7; D gene: TRBD1; clone size: few; V gene: TRBV20-1
CDR3 protein: CSANGGADYGYTF; CDR3 DNA: TGCAGTGCTAATGGAGGCGCCGACTATGGCTACACCTTC; J gene: TRBJ1-2; D gene: .; clone size: .; V gene: TRBV20-1
CDR3 protein: CASSMDPTGNSPLHF; CDR3 DNA: TGCGCCAGCAGTATGGACCCGACGGGTAATTCACCCCTCCACTTT; J gene: TRBJ1-6; D gene: .; clone size: .; V gene: TRBV5-1
CDR3 protein: CASSQDSPYEQYF; CDR3 DNA: TGTGCCAGCAGCCAAGATTCCCCCTACGAGCAGTACTTC; J gene: TRBJ2-7; D gene: .; clone size: .; V gene: TRBV4-2
CDR3 protein: CASRGVSGGAGQTQYF; CDR3 DNA: TGTGCCAGCAGGGGAGTGAGCGGGGGGGCCGGGCAGACCCAGTACTTC; J gene: TRBJ2-5; D gene: TRBD2; clone size: many; V gene: TRBV2
CDR3 protein: CASSQRLEGYEQYF; CDR3 DNA: TGTGCCAGCAGCCAACGATTGGAGGGTTACGAGCAGTACTTC; J gene: TRBJ2-7; D gene: .; clone size: .; V gene: TRBV3-2
CDR3 protein: CASSPDRQETQYF; CDR3 DNA: TGTGCCAGCAGCCCGGACAGGCAAGAGACCCAGTACTTC; J gene: TRBJ2-5; D gene: TRBD1; clone size: .; V gene: TRBV7-9
CDR3 protein: CAIRDSSGNTIYF; CDR3 DNA: TGTGCCATCAGGGACAGCTCTGGAAACACCATATATTTT; J gene: TRBJ1-3; D gene: .; clone size: medium-sized; V gene: TRBV10-3
CDR3 protein: CASSYWNSVGETQYF; CDR3 DNA: TGTGCCAGCAGTTACTGGAACTCGGTCGGGGAGACCCAGTACTTC; J gene: TRBJ2-5; D gene: .; clone size: many; V gene: TRBV6-5
CDR3 protein: CASSFYRDTQETQYF; CDR3 DNA: TGTGCCAGCAGCTTTTACCGGGACACCCAAGAGACCCAGTACTTC; J gene: TRBJ2-5; D gene: .; clone size: .; V gene: TRBV7-7
CDR3 protein: CASKERSGPYEQYF; CDR3 DNA: TGTGCCAGCAAGGAACGATCGGGCCCCTACGAGCAGTACTTC; J gene: TRBJ2-7; D gene: .; clone size: .; V gene: TRBV2
CDR3 protein: CSARGETDTQYF; CDR3 DNA: TGCAGTGCTAGAGGGGAAACAGATACGCAGTATTTT; J gene: TRBJ2-3; D gene: .; clone size: few; V gene: TRBV20-1
CDR3 protein: CASSIFQGNQPQHF; CDR3 DNA: TGTGCCAGTAGTATTTTCCAGGGAAATCAGCCCCAGCATTTT; J gene: TRBJ1-5; D gene: .; clone size: many; V gene: TRBV19
CDR3 protein: CASTPITGDWQETQYF; CDR3 DNA: TGTGCCAGCACACCTATTACAGGGGACTGGCAAGAGACCCAGTACTTC; J gene: TRBJ2-5; D gene: .; clone size: many; V gene: TRBV9
CDR3 protein: CASSEEFLAGGPQETQYF; CDR3 DNA: TGTGCCAGCAGTGAAGAGTTCCTAGCGGGGGGGCCGCAGGAGACCCAGTACTTC; J gene: TRBJ2-5; D gene: TRBD2; clone size: .; V gene: TRBV2
CDR3 protein: CASSVGGGGGGETQYF; CDR3 DNA: TGTGCCAGCAGCGTAGGGGGTGGCGGGGGAGGAGAGACCCAGTACTTC; J gene: TRBJ2-5; D gene: TRBD2; clone size: many; V gene: TRBV9
CDR3 protein: CRDGGVKREETQYF; CDR3 DNA: TGCAGAGATGGGGGGGTAAAACGAGAAGAGACCCAGTACTTC; J gene: TRBJ2-5; D gene: TRBD2; clone size: .; V gene: TRBV20-1
CDR3 protein: CSAKKGGGQSGELFF; CDR3 DNA: TGCAGTGCAAAAAAAGGGGGGGGCCAATCCGGGGAGCTGTTTTTT; J gene: TRBJ2-2; D gene: .; clone size: .; V gene: TRBV20-1
CDR3 protein: CASSVEAGPGYTF; CDR3 DNA: TGTGCCAGCAGCGTAGAGGCAGGGCCCGGCTACACCTTC; J gene: TRBJ1-2; D gene: .; clone size: .; V gene: TRBV9
CDR3 protein: CASSSRRGGDLEKLFF; CDR3 DNA: TGTGCCAGCAGTTCCCGCCGGGGAGGGGACCTTGAAAAACTGTTTTTT; J gene: TRBJ1-4; D gene: .; clone size: many; V gene: TRBV12-3/TRBV12-4
CDR3 protein: CASSPTWGGTEAFF; CDR3 DNA: TGTGCCAGCAGCCCAACCTGGGGGGGAACTGAAGCTTTCTTT; J gene: TRBJ1-1; D gene: .; clone size: many; V gene: TRBV7-8
CDR3 protein: CASSSMTGEEKLFF; CDR3 DNA: TGTGCCAGCAGCTCCATGACAGGGGAGGAAAAACTGTTTTTT; J gene: TRBJ1-4; D gene: TRBD1; clone size: once; V gene: TRBV7-6
CDR3 protein: CASTLGNRNTEAFF; CDR3 DNA: TGTGCCAGCACTCTGGGAAACAGGAACACTGAAGCTTTCTTT; J gene: TRBJ1-1; D gene: .; clone size: .; V gene: TRBV10-3
CDR3 protein: CASSLGSLYEQYF; CDR3 DNA: TGTGCCAGCAGTTTAGGGAGCCTCTACGAGCAGTACTTC; J gene: TRBJ2-7; D gene: .; clone size: few; V gene: TRBV27
CDR3 protein: CATSDSLAVLYNEQFF; CDR3 DNA: TGTGCCACCAGTGATTCCCTAGCGGTACTCTACAATGAGCAGTTCTTC; J gene: TRBJ2-1; D gene: TRBD2; clone size: .; V gene: TRBV24-1
CDR3 protein: CASSQDPLLGELFF; CDR3 DNA: TGTGCCAGCAGCCAAGATCCCCTGCTCGGGGAGCTGTTTTTT; J gene: TRBJ2-2; D gene: .; clone size: .; V gene: TRBV14
CDR3 protein: CASGAGLNTEAFF; CDR3 DNA: TGTGCCAGCGGGGCCGGACTGAACACTGAAGCTTTCTTT; J gene: TRBJ1-1; D gene: .; clone size: .; V gene: TRBV7-2
CDR3 protein: CASSYSGSHPYEKLFF; CDR3 DNA: TGTGCCAGCAGCTACTCCGGGTCCCACCCTTATGAAAAACTGTTTTTT; J gene: TRBJ1-4; D gene: .; clone size: .; V gene: TRBV7-2
CDR3 protein: CASSVDFYSYGYTF; CDR3 DNA: TGTGCCAGCAGCGTAGACTTCTATTCCTATGGCTACACCTTC; J gene: TRBJ1-2; D gene: .; clone size: many; V gene: TRBV9
CDR3 protein: CSASSSIGTGNYEQYF; CDR3 DNA: TGCAGTGCCAGCAGTTCTATAGGGACCGGTAACTACGAGCAGTACTTC; J gene: TRBJ2-7; D gene: .; clone size: .; V gene: TRBV20-1
CDR3 protein: CSARDLSRYTEAFF; CDR3 DNA: TGCAGTGCTAGAGATCTGAGTAGGTACACTGAAGCTTTCTTT; J gene: TRBJ1-1; D gene: .; clone size: many; V gene: TRBV20-1
CDR3 protein: CASSPPETRTEAFF; CDR3 DNA: TGTGCCAGCAGCCCTCCGGAGACAAGAACTGAAGCTTTCTTT; J gene: TRBJ1-1; D gene: .; clone size: .; V gene: TRBV7-9
CDR3 protein: CASSTTGTGGGYGYTF; CDR3 DNA: TGTGCCAGCAGCACGACCGGGACAGGGGGGGGGTATGGCTACACCTTC; J gene: TRBJ1-2; D gene: TRBD1; clone size: .; V gene: TRBV11-2
CDR3 protein: CAISESWTGRVPEQFF; CDR3 DNA: TGTGCCATCAGTGAGTCATGGACAGGAAGGGTCCCTGAGCAGTTCTTC; J gene: TRBJ2-1; D gene: TRBD1; clone size: many; V gene: TRBV10-3
CDR3 protein: CATSGRGDPTDTQYF; CDR3 DNA: TGTGCCACCAGTGGCCGGGGGGATCCGACAGATACGCAGTATTTT; J gene: TRBJ2-3; D gene: TRBD2; clone size: many; V gene: TRBV24-1
CDR3 protein: CASSTRTGSQFF; CDR3 DNA: TGTGCCAGCAGTACCCGCACAGGGTCCCAGTTCTTC; J gene: TRBJ2-1; D gene: .; clone size: .; V gene: TRBV6-4
CDR3 protein: CASSYVSGTNEQFF; CDR3 DNA: TGTGCCAGCAGTTACGTATCAGGGACCAATGAGCAGTTCTTC; J gene: TRBJ2-1; D gene: .; clone size: .; V gene: TRBV6-5
CDR3 protein: CATSSQTNNSPLHF; CDR3 DNA: TGTGCCACCAGCAGCCAGACCAATAATTCACCCCTCCACTTT; J gene: TRBJ1-6; D gene: .; clone size: few; V gene: TRBV15
CDR3 protein: CASSLGGDAFF; CDR3 DNA: TGTGCCAGCAGCTTAGGAGGAGACGCTTTCTTT; J gene: TRBJ1-1; D gene: .; clone size: once; V gene: TRBV7-2
CDR3 protein: CASSGDGGEFSEQYF; CDR3 DNA: TGTGCCAGCAGTGGGGACGGGGGTGAATTTTCCGAGCAGTACTTC; J gene: TRBJ2-7; D gene: .; clone size: .; V gene: TRBV6-5
CDR3 protein: CASSLSQDLMYTEAFF; CDR3 DNA: TGTGCCAGCAGCTTAAGTCAGGATCTTATGTACACTGAAGCTTTCTTT; J gene: TRBJ1-1; D gene: .; clone size: many; V gene: TRBV7-3
CDR3 protein: CASSLASNWGTGELFF; CDR3 DNA: TGTGCCAGCAGCTTAGCGTCCAATTGGGGCACCGGGGAGCTGTTTTTT; J gene: TRBJ2-2; D gene: .; clone size: many; V gene: TRBV7-8
CDR3 protein: CASSVVLDNQPQHF; CDR3 DNA: TGTGCCAGCAGCGTAGTGCTGGACAATCAGCCCCAGCATTTT; J gene: TRBJ1-5; D gene: .; clone size: many; V gene: TRBV9
CDR3 protein: CASSPGDRGREKLFF; CDR3 DNA: TGTGCCAGCAGCCCCGGGGACAGGGGTCGGGAAAAACTGTTTTTT; J gene: TRBJ1-4; D gene: TRBD1; clone size: many; V gene: TRBV5-6
CDR3 protein: CASSLRLRFEQYF; CDR3 DNA: TGTGCCAGCAGCCTGAGGCTTCGTTTCGAGCAGTACTTC; J gene: TRBJ2-7; D gene: .; clone size: many; V gene: TRBV7-2
CDR3 protein: CSARGDNTEAFF; CDR3 DNA: TGCAGTGCTAGAGGGGACAACACTGAAGCTTTCTTT; J gene: TRBJ1-1; D gene: .; clone size: .; V gene: TRBV20-1
CDR3 protein: CASSLGQGENYGYTF; CDR3 DNA: TGTGCCAGCAGCTTGGGACAGGGAGAGAACTATGGCTACACCTTC; J gene: TRBJ1-2; D gene: TRBD1; clone size: .; V gene: TRBV5-4
CDR3 protein: CASSLGYNSPLHF; CDR3 DNA: TGTGCCAGCAGCCTGGGGTATAATTCACCCCTCCACTTT; J gene: TRBJ1-6; D gene: .; clone size: few; V gene: TRBV7-8
CDR3 protein: CASGLGRGTGELFF; CDR3 DNA: TGTGCTAGTGGTTTGGGGAGGGGCACCGGGGAGCTGTTTTTT; J gene: TRBJ2-2; D gene: .; clone size: many; V gene: TRBV12-5
CDR3 protein: CASRGTSGFSGTGELFF; CDR3 DNA: TGTGCCAGCAGAGGGACTAGCGGGTTTTCTGGGACCGGGGAGCTGTTTTTT; J gene: TRBJ2-2; D gene: TRBD2; clone size: many; V gene: TRBV6-5
CDR3 protein: CASSPGGAGNTIYF; CDR3 DNA: TGTGCCAGCTCACCAGGAGGGGCTGGAAACACCATATATTTT; J gene: TRBJ1-3; D gene: .; clone size: few; V gene: TRBV18
CDR3 protein: CASSLDRGKVTEAFF; CDR3 DNA: TGTGCCAGCAGCTTGGATCGGGGGAAGGTAACTGAAGCTTTCTTT; J gene: TRBJ1-1; D gene: .; clone size: many; V gene: TRBV5-6
CDR3 protein: CSALGLRSGQETQYF; CDR3 DNA: TGCAGTGCTCTCGGACTACGGAGCGGCCAAGAGACCCAGTACTTC; J gene: TRBJ2-5; D gene: .; clone size: .; V gene: TRBV20-1
CDR3 protein: CASGLVGGDNTYEQYF; CDR3 DNA: TGTGCCAGCGGCTTAGTTGGCGGGGACAATACCTACGAGCAGTACTTC; J gene: TRBJ2-7; D gene: .; clone size: .; V gene: TRBV7-9
CDR3 protein: CASSESGQGAGTDTQYF; CDR3 DNA: TGTGCCAGCAGTGAGTCGGGACAGGGGGCCGGGACAGATACGCAGTATTTT; J gene: TRBJ2-3; D gene: TRBD1; clone size: .; V gene: TRBV25-1
CDR3 protein: CASSLMGTSYEQYF; CDR3 DNA: TGTGCCAGCAGCTTGATGGGCACCTCCTACGAGCAGTACTTC; J gene: TRBJ2-7; D gene: .; clone size: many; V gene: TRBV5-6